The rows below give T cell receptor beta chains drawn from one sample of a study of T cell therapy after organ transplantation. The protocol was immunoSEQ multiplex PCR, while the TCRdb copy is restricted to in-frame clones and leaves out a portion. The top ten hold around a third of the sample, which has some 17,000 clones, over 75% seen once. Their specific antigens are unknown. Sample: CD8+ T cells from blood, taken after autologous CMV-specific T cell therapy. Receptor source: a human patient who had received a solid organ transplant and had CMV disease. Some T cells could come from the graft donor. CDR3s include the opening cysteine and the closing phenylalanine or tryptophan. The D gene is left open where the match is weak. Not every row has a clone size; where given, it reads once, few, many or a size class.

cdr3_nt	cdr3_aa	d_call	v_call	j_call	clone_size
TGTGCCAGTAGTATCGGCCTCAACTCTGGAAACACCATATATTTT	CASSIGLNSGNTIYF	-	TRBV19	TRBJ1-3	-
TGTGCCAGCAGCTCGCGGGACAGGGACATGAACACTGAAGCTTTCTTT	CASSSRDRDMNTEAFF	TRBD1	TRBV7-6	TRBJ1-1	-
TGTGCCAGCAGCTTAAAATCTGAAGCTTTCTTT	CASSLKSEAFF	-	TRBV13	TRBJ1-1	-
TGTGCCAGTATGAGGGGACTAGCGGGAGACAATGAGCAGTTCTTC	CASMRGLAGDNEQFF	TRBD2	TRBV19	TRBJ2-1	-
TGCGCCAGCAGCCAAGATGGTCGGAGTTGGACTGAAGCTTTCTTT	CASSQDGRSWTEAFF	-	TRBV4-3	TRBJ1-1	-
TGTGCCAGCAGCTTTAGCGGGGGATCCTACAATGAGCAGTTCTTC	CASSFSGGSYNEQFF	TRBD2	TRBV7-9	TRBJ2-1	-
TGTGCCAGCAGCTTAGGGATAGACAATCAGCCCCAGCATTTT	CASSLGIDNQPQHF	-	TRBV7-2	TRBJ1-5	-
TGTGCCAGCAGCCCGGACCTGGGACAGGGCTCTGAAAAACTGTTTTTT	CASSPDLGQGSEKLFF	TRBD1	TRBV11-1	TRBJ1-4	-
TGTGCTAGTGGTTTGGAACAGGAGGTCAGGTGGGAGCAGTACTTC	CASGLEQEVRWEQYF	-	TRBV12-5	TRBJ2-7	-
TGTGCCAGCACCCTTTCGACCGGGACAAGGGGGAGGGAGACCCAGTACTTC	CASTLSTGTRGRETQYF	-	TRBV7-6	TRBJ2-5	-
TGTGCCAGTAGTATGGGCCCGGCGGACGAGCAGTACTTC	CASSMGPADEQYF	-	TRBV19	TRBJ2-7	-
TGTGCCAGCAGTCCGGGGACACCGAACACCGGGGAGCTGTTTTTT	CASSPGTPNTGELFF	-	TRBV27	TRBJ2-2	-
-	CASSLVGEGIYTGLYF	-	TRBV7-2	TRBJ2-3	-
TGCGCCAGCTCCGAATCACGGTTCAGCGGCTACACCTTC	CASSESRFSGYTF	-	TRBV10-2	TRBJ1-2	-
TGTGCCAGTAGTATCCGGAGGGCCCGGGGGGAGTTTGAGGATACGCAGTATTTT	CASSIRRARGEFEDTQYF	TRBD2	TRBV19	TRBJ2-3	-
TGTGCCAGCAGCGCAGGGGGTAACACTGAAGCTTTCTTT	CASSAGGNTEAFF	TRBD1	TRBV9	TRBJ1-1	few
TGTGCCAGCAGTGACTCCACTAGCGGGACATACAATGAGCAGTTCTTC	CASSDSTSGTYNEQFF	TRBD2	TRBV6-4	TRBJ2-1	once
TGTGCCAGCAGCTCCGTGACAGGGGGCAATTCACCCCTCCACTTT	CASSSVTGGNSPLHF	TRBD1	TRBV13	TRBJ1-6	-
TGTGCCAGCAGTGAATATCCGGGGACTAGCAGAGGGGATGAGCAGTTCTTC	CASSEYPGTSRGDEQFF	TRBD2	TRBV25-1	TRBJ2-1	-
TGTGCCAGCAGCGTAGTTGGACGGGAGGATTCACCCCTCCACTTT	CASSVVGREDSPLHF	-	TRBV9	TRBJ1-6	few
TGTGCCAGCAGCTTTAGTTCGGCATATGGCTACACCTTC	CASSFSSAYGYTF	-	TRBV7-9	TRBJ1-2	-
TGTGCCAGCAGTGAATCGGGGGACCGCGCTGAGCAGTTCTTC	CASSESGDRAEQFF	-	TRBV25-1	TRBJ2-1	once
TGTGCCACCAGCAGAGATTCAACAGGGTTGGGAAACACCATATATTTT	CATSRDSTGLGNTIYF	-	TRBV15	TRBJ1-3	once
TGTGCCAGCAGTCCGGGAGCGAACACTGAAGCTTTCTTT	CASSPGANTEAFF	-	TRBV6-5	TRBJ1-1	-
TGCGCCAGCAGCCAAGATTCCGGGACAGGGGGTTCACCCCTCCACTTT	CASSQDSGTGGSPLHF	TRBD1	TRBV4-1	TRBJ1-6	-
TGTGCCACCAGCAGAGATCCGACAGGGGAATTTAACTATGGCTACACCTTC	CATSRDPTGEFNYGYTF	TRBD1	TRBV15	TRBJ1-2	-
TGCAGCGTTGAAGGGGGGACGGCGGGTTATGGCTACACCTTC	CSVEGGTAGYGYTF	-	TRBV29-1	TRBJ1-2	-